This TCR beta chain was found in a study of cytomegalovirus exposure and HLA in healthy donors. The study, taken as a whole, reports: There were around 160 TCR beta chains listed as cytomegalovirus-associated. According to a later analysis, TCR clusters from the first cohort tended to co-occur in the roughly 110 validation repertoires. Under in vitro conditions, three CMV-associated chains were confirmed as specific for CMV antigens.

A remark on this clone: Its antigen is undetermined.

Sequenced by immunoSEQ multiplex PCR; TCRdb stores in-frame clones only, minus some. The sample has approximately 300,000 clones, 86% seen once; the top ten hold 0.84%. V was clipped by 6 bases and J by 9 bases; unmatched bases: 9. CDR3 length: 14 residues. Per germline, CDR1 MNHEY and CDR2 SMNVEV (reference sequence). Sequencing was done on a sample of PBMCs. This chain joins TRBV27 and TRBJ2-1; 9 bases align to TRBD1. This sequence originates from a woman under 30 in good health and CMV-seronegative. CDR3 residues: CASRMTGGLGEQFF. In DNA form, the CDR3 reads TGTGCCAGCAGAATGACAGGGGGGTTGGGTGAGCAGTTCTTC.